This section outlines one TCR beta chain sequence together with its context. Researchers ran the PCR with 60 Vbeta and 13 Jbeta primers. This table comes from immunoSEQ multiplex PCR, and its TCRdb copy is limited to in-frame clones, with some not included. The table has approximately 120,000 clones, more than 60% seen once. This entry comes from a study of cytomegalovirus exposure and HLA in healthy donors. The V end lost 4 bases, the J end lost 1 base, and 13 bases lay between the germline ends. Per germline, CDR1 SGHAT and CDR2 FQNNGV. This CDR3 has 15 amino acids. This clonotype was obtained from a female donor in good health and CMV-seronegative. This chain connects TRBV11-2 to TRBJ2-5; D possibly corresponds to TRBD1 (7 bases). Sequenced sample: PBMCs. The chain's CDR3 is CASSSGDRPQETQYF. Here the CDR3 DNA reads TGTGCCAGCAGCTCGGGGGACAGACCCCAAGAGACCCAGTACTTC. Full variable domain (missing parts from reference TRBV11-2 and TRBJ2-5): EAGVAQSPRYKIIEKRQSVAFWCNPISGHATLYWYQQILGQGPKLLIQFQNNGVVDDSQLPKDRFSAERLKGVDSTLKIQPAKLEDSAVYLCASSSGDRPQETQYFGPGTRLLVL.